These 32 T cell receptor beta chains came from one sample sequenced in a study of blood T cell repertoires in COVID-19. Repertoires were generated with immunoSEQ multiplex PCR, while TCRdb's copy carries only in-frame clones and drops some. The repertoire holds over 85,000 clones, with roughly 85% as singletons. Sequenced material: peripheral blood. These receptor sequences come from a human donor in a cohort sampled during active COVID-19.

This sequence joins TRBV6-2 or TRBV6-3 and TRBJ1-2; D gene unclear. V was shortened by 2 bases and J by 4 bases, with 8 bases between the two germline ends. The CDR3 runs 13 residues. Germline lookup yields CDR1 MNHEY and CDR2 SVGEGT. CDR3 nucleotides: TGTGCCAGCAGTTACGGAGGGCCCTATGGCTACACCTTC. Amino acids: CASSYGGPYGYTF.

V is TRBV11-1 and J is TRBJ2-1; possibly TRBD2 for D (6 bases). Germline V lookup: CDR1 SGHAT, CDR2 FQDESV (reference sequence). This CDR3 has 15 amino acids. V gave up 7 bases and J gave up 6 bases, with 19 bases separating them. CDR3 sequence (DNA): TGTGCCAGCACACGAGAGGAGACTAGGGGCAATGAGCAGTTCTTC. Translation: CASTREETRGNEQFF.

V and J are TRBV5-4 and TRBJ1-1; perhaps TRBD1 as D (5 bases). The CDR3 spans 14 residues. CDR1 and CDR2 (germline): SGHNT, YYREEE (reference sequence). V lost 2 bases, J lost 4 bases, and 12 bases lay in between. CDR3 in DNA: TGTGCCAGCAGCTTTCGGCAGGGCGGCACTGAAGCTTTCTTT. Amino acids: CASSFRQGGTEAFF.

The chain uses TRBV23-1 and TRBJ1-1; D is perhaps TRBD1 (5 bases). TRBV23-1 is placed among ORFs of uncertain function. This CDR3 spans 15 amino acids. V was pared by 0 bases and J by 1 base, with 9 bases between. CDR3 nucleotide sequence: TGCGCCAGCAGTCAATCTCAGGGCACGAACACTGAAGCTTTCTTT. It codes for CASSQSQGTNTEAFF.

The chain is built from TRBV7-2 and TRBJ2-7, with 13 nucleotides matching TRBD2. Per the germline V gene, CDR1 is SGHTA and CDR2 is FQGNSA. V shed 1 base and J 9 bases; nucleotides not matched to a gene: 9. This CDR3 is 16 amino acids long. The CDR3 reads CASSLGRRTSGSSQYF. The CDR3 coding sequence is TGTGCCAGCAGCTTAGGTAGGAGGACTAGCGGGAGTTCGCAGTACTTC.

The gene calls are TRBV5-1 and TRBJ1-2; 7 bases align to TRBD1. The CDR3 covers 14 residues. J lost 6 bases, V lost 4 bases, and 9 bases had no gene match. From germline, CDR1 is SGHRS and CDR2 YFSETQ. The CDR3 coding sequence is TGCGCCAGCAGCCGCGACGGGACAGTCAATGGCTACACCTTC. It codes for CASSRDGTVNGYTF.

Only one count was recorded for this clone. The CDR3 loop is CAIGTGNQPQHF. The CDR3 DNA follows: TGTGCCATCGGGACAGGGAATCAGCCCCAGCATTTT. The rearrangement links TRBV6-5 to TRBJ1-5; 9 nucleotides align to TRBD1. V lost 10 bases and J lost 4; bases outside the gene matches: 2. The CDR3 totals 12 residues. Germline lookup yields CDR1 MNHEY and CDR2 SVGAGI.

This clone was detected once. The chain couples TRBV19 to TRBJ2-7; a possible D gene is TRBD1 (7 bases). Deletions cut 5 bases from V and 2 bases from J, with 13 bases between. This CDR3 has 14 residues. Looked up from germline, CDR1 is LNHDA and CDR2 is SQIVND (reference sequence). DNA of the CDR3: TGTGCCAGTAGTGGGCGGGACAGACCCTACGAGCAGTACTTC. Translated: CASSGRDRPYEQYF.

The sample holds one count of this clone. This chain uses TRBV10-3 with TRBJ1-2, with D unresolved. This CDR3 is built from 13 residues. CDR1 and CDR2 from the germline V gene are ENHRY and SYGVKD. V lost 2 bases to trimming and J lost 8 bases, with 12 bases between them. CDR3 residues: CAISEMDGGGYTF. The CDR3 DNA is TGTGCCATCAGTGAGATGGATGGCGGCGGCTACACCTTC.

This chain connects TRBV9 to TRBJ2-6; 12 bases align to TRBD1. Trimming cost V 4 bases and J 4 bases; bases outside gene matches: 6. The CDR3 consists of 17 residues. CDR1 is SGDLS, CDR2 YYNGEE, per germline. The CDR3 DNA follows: TGTGCCAGCAGCTTGGGACAGGGGGCGCGGGGGGCCAACGTCCTGACTTTC. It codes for CASSLGQGARGANVLTF.

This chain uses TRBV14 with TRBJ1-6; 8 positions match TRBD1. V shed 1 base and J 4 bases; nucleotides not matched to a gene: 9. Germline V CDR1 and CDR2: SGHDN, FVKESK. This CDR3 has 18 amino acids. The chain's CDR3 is CASSQGAPGQGYNSPLHF. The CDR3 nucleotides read TGTGCCAGCAGCCAAGGGGCGCCCGGACAGGGTTATAATTCACCCCTCCACTTT.

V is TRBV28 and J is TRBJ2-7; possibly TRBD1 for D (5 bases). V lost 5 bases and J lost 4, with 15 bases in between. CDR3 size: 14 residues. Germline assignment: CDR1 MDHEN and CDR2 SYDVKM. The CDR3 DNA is TGTGCCAGCAGTCTCCCTCCAGGGTTTTACGAGCAGTACTTC. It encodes CASSLPPGFYEQYF.

The CDR3 is CASSRGTGARETQYF. Written as DNA, the CDR3 is TGTGCCAGCAGTAGAGGGACAGGGGCCAGGGAGACCCAGTACTTC. This chain uses TRBV6-5 with TRBJ2-5; 10 bases map to TRBD1. V dropped 5 bases and J dropped 5; count of bases not matched to a gene: 8. This CDR3 is 15 amino acids long. The germline CDR1 and CDR2 sequences are MNHEY and SVGAGI.

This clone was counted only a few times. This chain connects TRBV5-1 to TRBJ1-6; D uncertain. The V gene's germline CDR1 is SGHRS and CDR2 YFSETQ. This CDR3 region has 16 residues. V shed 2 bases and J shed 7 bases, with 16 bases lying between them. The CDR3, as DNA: TGCGCCAGCAGCTTCCAGATGACGGGAGAGAATTCACCCCTCCACTTT. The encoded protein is CASSFQMTGENSPLHF.

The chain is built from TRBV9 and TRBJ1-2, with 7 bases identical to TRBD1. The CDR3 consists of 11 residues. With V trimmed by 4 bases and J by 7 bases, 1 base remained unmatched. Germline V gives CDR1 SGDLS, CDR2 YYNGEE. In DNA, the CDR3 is TGTGCCAGCAGCTCAGGGGGTGGCTACACCTTC. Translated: CASSSGGGYTF. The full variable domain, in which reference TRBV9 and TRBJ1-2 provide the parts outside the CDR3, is DSGVTQTPKHLITATGQRVTLRCSPRSGDLSVYWYQQSLDQGLQFLIQYYNGEERAKGNILERFSAQQFPDLHSELNLSSLELGDSALYFCASSSGGGYTFGSGTRLTVV.

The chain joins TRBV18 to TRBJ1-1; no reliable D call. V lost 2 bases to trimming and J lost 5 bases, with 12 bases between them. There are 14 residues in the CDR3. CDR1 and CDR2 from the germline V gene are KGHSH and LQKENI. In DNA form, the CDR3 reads TGTGCCAGCTCACCAGAGATAACGAGGACTGAAGCTTTCTTT. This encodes CASSPEITRTEAFF.

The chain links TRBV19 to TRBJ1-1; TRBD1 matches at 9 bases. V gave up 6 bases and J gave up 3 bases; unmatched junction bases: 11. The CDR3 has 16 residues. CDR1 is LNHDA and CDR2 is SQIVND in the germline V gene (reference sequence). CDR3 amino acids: CASRTDRGERYTEAFF. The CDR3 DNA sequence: TGTGCCAGTAGGACAGACAGGGGGGAGAGATACACTGAAGCTTTCTTT.

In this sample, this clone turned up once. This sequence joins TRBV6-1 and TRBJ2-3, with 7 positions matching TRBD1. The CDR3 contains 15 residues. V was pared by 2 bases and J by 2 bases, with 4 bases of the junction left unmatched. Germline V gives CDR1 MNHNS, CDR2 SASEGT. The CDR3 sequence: CASSERDRTTDTQYF. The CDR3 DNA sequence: TGTGCCAGCAGTGAACGGGACAGAACCACAGATACGCAGTATTTT.

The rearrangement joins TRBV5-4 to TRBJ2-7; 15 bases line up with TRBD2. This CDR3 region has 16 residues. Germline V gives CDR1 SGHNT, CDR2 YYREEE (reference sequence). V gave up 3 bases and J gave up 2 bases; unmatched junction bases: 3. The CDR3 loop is CASSSRTSGRAYEQYF. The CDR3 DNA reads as TGTGCCAGCAGCTCCAGGACTAGCGGGAGGGCCTACGAGCAGTACTTC.

CDR3 sequence: CASSFGQWADTQYF. CDR3 nucleotide sequence: TGTGCCAGCAGTTTCGGACAATGGGCAGATACGCAGTATTTT. J is TRBJ2-3 and V is TRBV2, with a weak D call TRBD1 (5 bases). Germline V gene data show CDR1 as SNHLY and CDR2 as FYNNEI. Trimming shortened V by 5 bases and J by 4 bases, and 13 bases separated the two germline ends. This CDR3 contains 14 residues.

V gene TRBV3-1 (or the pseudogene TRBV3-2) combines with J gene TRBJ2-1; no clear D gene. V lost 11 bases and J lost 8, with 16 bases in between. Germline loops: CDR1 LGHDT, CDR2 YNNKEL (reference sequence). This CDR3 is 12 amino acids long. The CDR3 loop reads CACSFLAHEQFF. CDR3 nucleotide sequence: TGTGCCTGCTCCTTTCTTGCGCATGAGCAGTTCTTC.

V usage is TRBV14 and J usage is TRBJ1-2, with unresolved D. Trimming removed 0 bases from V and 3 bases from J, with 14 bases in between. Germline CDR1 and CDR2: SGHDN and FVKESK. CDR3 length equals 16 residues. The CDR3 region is CASSQDSWYNHYGYTF. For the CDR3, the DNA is TGTGCCAGCAGCCAAGATTCCTGGTACAACCACTATGGCTACACCTTC. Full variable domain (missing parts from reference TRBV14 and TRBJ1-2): EAGVTQFPSHSVIEKGQTVTLRCDPISGHDNLYWYRRVMGKEIKFLLHFVKESKQDESGMPNNRFLAERTGGTYSTLKVQPAELEDSGVYFCASSQDSWYNHYGYTFGSGTRLTVV.

The CDR3 loop reads CAIRTGLTGELFF. CDR3 DNA: TGTGCCATCCGGACGGGATTGACCGGGGAGCTGTTTTTT. The chain uses TRBV19 and TRBJ2-2; D might be TRBD2 (5 bases). The germline gives CDR1 LNHDA, CDR2 SQIVND (reference sequence). The CDR3 has 13 residues. V dropped 10 bases and J dropped 5 bases, with 14 bases sitting between them.

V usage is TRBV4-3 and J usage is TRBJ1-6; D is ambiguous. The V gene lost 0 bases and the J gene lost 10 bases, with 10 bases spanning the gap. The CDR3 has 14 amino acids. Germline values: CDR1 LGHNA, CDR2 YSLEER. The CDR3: CASSQDFSGSPLHF. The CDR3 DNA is TGCGCCAGCAGCCAAGATTTTTCGGGGTCACCCCTCCACTTT.

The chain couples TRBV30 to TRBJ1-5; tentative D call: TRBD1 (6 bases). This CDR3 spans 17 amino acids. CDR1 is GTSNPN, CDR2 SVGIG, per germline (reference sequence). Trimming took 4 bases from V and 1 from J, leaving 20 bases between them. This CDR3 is CAWTIKTGTSSNQPQHF. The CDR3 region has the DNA TGTGCCTGGACCATCAAGACCGGGACATCGAGCAATCAGCCCCAGCATTTT.

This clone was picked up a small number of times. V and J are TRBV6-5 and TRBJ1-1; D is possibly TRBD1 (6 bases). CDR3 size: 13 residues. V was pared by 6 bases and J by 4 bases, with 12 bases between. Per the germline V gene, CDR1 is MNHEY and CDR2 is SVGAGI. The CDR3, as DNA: TGTGCCAGCAGCGGACAGAAGGGCACTGAAGCTTTCTTT. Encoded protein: CASSGQKGTEAFF.

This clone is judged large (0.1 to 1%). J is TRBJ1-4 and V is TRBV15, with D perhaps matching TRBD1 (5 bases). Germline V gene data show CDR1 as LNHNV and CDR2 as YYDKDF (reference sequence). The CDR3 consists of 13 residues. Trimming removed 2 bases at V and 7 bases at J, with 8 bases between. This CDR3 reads CATSRLGGEKLFF. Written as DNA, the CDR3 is TGTGCCACCAGCAGACTGGGGGGTGAAAAACTGTTTTTT.

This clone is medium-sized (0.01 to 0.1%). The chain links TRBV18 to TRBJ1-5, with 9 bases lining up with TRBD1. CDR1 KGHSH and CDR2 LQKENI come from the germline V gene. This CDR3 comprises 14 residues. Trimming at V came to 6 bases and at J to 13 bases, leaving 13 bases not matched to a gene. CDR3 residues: CASSLSRDRVLQHF. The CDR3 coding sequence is TGTGCCAGCTCCCTGTCCCGGGACAGGGTTCTGCAGCATTTT.

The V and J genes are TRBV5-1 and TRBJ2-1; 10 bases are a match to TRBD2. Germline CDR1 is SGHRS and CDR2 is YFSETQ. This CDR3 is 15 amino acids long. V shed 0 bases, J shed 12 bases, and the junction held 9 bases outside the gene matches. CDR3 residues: CASSLASGGPSRQFF. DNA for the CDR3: TGCGCCAGCAGCTTGGCTAGCGGGGGCCCGTCACGGCAGTTCTTC.

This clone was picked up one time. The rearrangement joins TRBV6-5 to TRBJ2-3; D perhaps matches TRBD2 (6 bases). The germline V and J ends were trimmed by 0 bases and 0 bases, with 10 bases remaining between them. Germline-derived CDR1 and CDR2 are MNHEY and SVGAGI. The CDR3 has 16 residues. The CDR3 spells CASSYSLAASTDTQYF. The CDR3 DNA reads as TGTGCCAGCAGTTACTCGTTAGCGGCGAGCACAGATACGCAGTATTTT.

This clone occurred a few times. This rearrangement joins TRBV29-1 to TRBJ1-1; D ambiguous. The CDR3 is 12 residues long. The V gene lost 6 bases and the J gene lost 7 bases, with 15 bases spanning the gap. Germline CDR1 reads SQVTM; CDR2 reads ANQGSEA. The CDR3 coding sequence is TGCAGCGTAGCGTCCCTTCTTTTTGAAGCTTTCTTT. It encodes CSVASLLFEAFF.

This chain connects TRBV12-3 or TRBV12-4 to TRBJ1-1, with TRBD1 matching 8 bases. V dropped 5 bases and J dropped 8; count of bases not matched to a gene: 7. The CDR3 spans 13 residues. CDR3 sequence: CASSKMGQEEAFF. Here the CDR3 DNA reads TGTGCCAGCAGTAAAATGGGACAGGAAGAAGCTTTCTTT.